Included here is one T cell receptor beta chain sequence, with context. The antigen remains unidentified. The sample is drawn from a study of blood T cells in healthy people across ages. Study-level findings and limits: Using unsorted PBMCs precluded a conclusive naive versus antigen-experienced comparison.

CDR3 length: 13 amino acids. Trimming pared 5 bases from V and 13 bases from J, leaving 18 bases between. The germline CDR1 and CDR2 sequences are SGHTA and FQGNSA. Then a second PCR, running roughly 6 to 11 cycles, was carried out with a sample-barcoded 5' primer and a J-beta primer mix. TCRdb re-called the 5' RACE reads with MiXCR, one entry per CDR3 protein. This sample has around 850,000 distinct CDR3 sequences; 35% to 40% occur once, and the top ten carry over 10%. The V call is TRBV7-2, the J call TRBJ2-1; D is unclear. The specimen sequenced was blood. The sequence was collected from a man between 18 and 29 years old in good health. This CDR3 reads CASSPRPPETQFF. CDR3 DNA: TGTGCCAGCAGCCCACGTCCCCCAGAGACTCAGTTCTTC.